The 29 T cell receptor beta chains below were found in one sample sequenced in a study of cytomegalovirus exposure and HLA in healthy donors. 60 Vbeta and 13 Jbeta primers were used in PCR. TCRdb's table, derived via immunoSEQ multiplex PCR, lists solely in-frame clones and lacks some. The table includes about 140,000 clones, approximately 79% detected once. The specimen sequenced was PBMCs. The receptors come from a female donor in good health and CMV-seronegative.

J is TRBJ2-2 and V is TRBV27; the match to TRBD2 covers 9 bases. Trimming removed 1 base from V and 1 base from J; junction bases left unmatched: 4. Germline-derived CDR1 and CDR2 are MNHEY and SMNVEV (reference sequence). The CDR3 runs to 17 residues. CDR3 in amino acids: CASSLFSSGMNTGELFF. CDR3 DNA: TGTGCCAGCAGTTTATTCTCTAGCGGGATGAACACCGGGGAGCTGTTTTTT.

The chain couples TRBV5-1 to TRBJ2-1, with D tentatively TRBD2 (5 bases). Germline CDR1 SGHRS, CDR2 YFSETQ. V lost 8 bases to trimming and J lost 3 bases, with 18 bases between them. The CDR3 covers 15 residues. CDR3 protein: CASTAALGNYNEQFF. The CDR3 region has the DNA TGCGCCAGTACAGCGGCCTTGGGGAACTACAATGAGCAGTTCTTC.

The V and J genes are TRBV7-8 and TRBJ2-7; D is uncertain. CDR1 and CDR2 (germline): SGHVS, FQNEAQ. The V gene lost 4 bases and the J gene lost 3 bases, with 13 bases spanning the gap. This CDR3 spans 14 amino acids. CDR3 amino acids: CASSSTTINYEQYF. In DNA, the CDR3 is TGTGCCAGCAGCTCTACTACGATTAACTACGAGCAGTACTTC.

V gene TRBV27 combines with J gene TRBJ2-7; TRBD1 might be the D (6 bases). This CDR3 is 14 amino acids long. Germline CDR1 MNHEY, CDR2 SMNVEV (reference sequence). V was trimmed by 6 bases and J by 7 bases, leaving 19 bases between them. CDR3 loop: CASSGWAGEGEQYF. The CDR3 region has the DNA TGTGCCAGCAGCGGGTGGGCAGGGGAAGGGGAGCAGTACTTC.

The chain's CDR3 is CASSPEGLSIQYF. CDR3 sequence (DNA): TGTGCCAGCTCGCCGGAGGGCCTTAGCATTCAGTACTTC. The chain is built from TRBV6-5 and TRBJ2-4; TRBD2 might be the D (6 bases). This CDR3 region has 13 residues. Trimming took 8 bases from V and 9 from J, leaving 17 bases between them. From germline, CDR1 is MNHEY and CDR2 SVGAGI.

The chain carries TRBV6-1 and TRBJ2-5; the match to TRBD1 covers 8 bases. Germline V gene sequence: CDR1 MNHNS, CDR2 SASEGT. The CDR3 runs to 16 residues. The V segment lost 2 bases and the J segment 5 bases; nucleotides outside the gene matches: 10. The CDR3 sequence: CASSESYAGGMETQYF. The CDR3, as DNA: TGTGCCAGCAGTGAATCCTACGCAGGGGGCATGGAGACCCAGTACTTC.

The chain recombines TRBV7-9 with TRBJ1-1, with a possible D match to TRBD1 (5 bases). The CDR3 contains 14 residues. Germline CDR1 and CDR2: SEHNR and FQNEAQ (reference sequence). Trimming stripped 3 bases from V and 4 bases from J, with 12 bases between. The CDR3 bases are TGTGCCAGCAGCTTTGAGGGGAGGGGCACTGAAGCTTTCTTT. It translates to CASSFEGRGTEAFF.

The rearrangement links TRBV30 to TRBJ2-5; D not certain. The germline V gene has CDR1 GTSNPN and CDR2 SVGIG (reference sequence). The CDR3 consists of 10 residues. V was shortened by 4 bases and J by 4 bases, with 4 bases between the two germline ends. The CDR3 is CAWNRETQYF. The CDR3 DNA reads as TGTGCCTGGAATAGAGAGACCCAGTACTTC. The full variable domain, in which reference TRBV30 and TRBJ2-5 provide the parts outside the CDR3, is SQTIHQWPATLVQPVGSPLSLECTVEGTSNPNLYWYRQAAGRGLQLLFYSVGIGQISSEVPQNLSASRPQDRQFILSSKKLLLSDSGFYLCAWNRETQYFGPGTRLLVL.

This clone was observed once. This chain uses TRBV7-9 with TRBJ2-5; 7 positions match TRBD2. The CDR3 consists of 15 residues. Looked up from germline, CDR1 is SEHNR and CDR2 is FQNEAQ (reference sequence). V dropped 5 bases and J dropped 5; count of bases not matched to a gene: 11. This chain's CDR3 is CASSPREGIGETQYF. The CDR3 nucleotides read TGTGCCAGCAGCCCAAGGGAGGGAATAGGGGAGACCCAGTACTTC.

This clone was counted many times. The chain has TRBV4-1 and TRBJ2-1; D gene uncertain. CDR1 and CDR2 (germline): MGHRA, YSYEKL. Trimming took off 0 bases at V and 10 bases at J, with 7 bases between the two ends. The CDR3 has 12 residues. DNA for the CDR3: TGCGCCAGCAGCCAAGATTCGAGGGAGCAGTTCTTC. Translating gives CASSQDSREQFF.

This clone was seen only once. The chain links TRBV13 to TRBJ1-1, with 9 bases aligning to TRBD1. Germline trimming cut 4 bases from V and 3 bases from J; bases unmatched to any gene: 3. Per the germline V gene, CDR1 is PRHDT and CDR2 is FYEKMQ (reference sequence). The CDR3 consists of 14 residues. CDR3 nucleotide sequence: TGTGCCAGCAGCTACGGGACAGGGTACACTGAAGCTTTCTTT. This sequence encodes CASSYGTGYTEAFF. Variable domain in full (rest from reference TRBV13 and TRBJ1-1): AAGVIQSPRHLIKEKRETATLKCYPIPRHDTVYWYQQGPGQDPQFLISFYEKMQSDKGSIPDRFSAQQFSDYHSELNMSSLELGDSALYFCASSYGTGYTEAFFGQGTRLTVV.

This clone was counted between two and nine times. It is likely a read error: a sequence one base away is far more abundant. The chain combines TRBV9 with TRBJ2-7, with a possible D match to TRBD2 (7 bases). The CDR3 has 14 amino acids. In germline, CDR1 is SGDLS, CDR2 YYNGEE. CDR3 in amino acids: CASSVVGGGDDQYF. Written as DNA, the CDR3 is TGTGCCAGCAGCGTAGTCGGAGGGGGGGACGACCAGTACTTC.

This clone was detected only a few times. The chain is built from TRBV10-2 and TRBJ2-1; TRBD2 agrees at 10 bases. Germline assignment: CDR1 WSHSY and CDR2 SAAADI. J lost 6 bases, V lost 2 bases, and 7 bases had no gene match. This CDR3 is 16 amino acids long. The CDR3 spells CASSEALAGVGNEQFF. Written as DNA, the CDR3 is TGCGCCAGCAGTGAGGCGCTAGCGGGAGTAGGCAATGAGCAGTTCTTC.

This chain connects TRBV6-4 to TRBJ2-1, with 7 nucleotides matching TRBD2. V shed 4 bases and J 1 base; nucleotides not matched to a gene: 10. The CDR3 loop spans 17 amino acids. Germline values: CDR1 MRHNA, CDR2 SNTAGT. DNA for the CDR3: TGTGCCAGCAGTGCGGTGCGGGAGAGCCCTTCCTACAATGAGCAGTTCTTC. Its protein is CASSAVRESPSYNEQFF.

The chain recombines TRBV5-1 with TRBJ2-1; 7 bases match TRBD1. Germline assignment: CDR1 SGHRS and CDR2 YFSETQ. There are 15 residues in the CDR3. J was trimmed by 5 bases and V by 5 bases; bases with no gene match: 10. The DNA of the CDR3 is TGCGCCAGCAGGTACGGGACAGATGCTAACAATGAGCAGTTCTTC. This sequence encodes CASRYGTDANNEQFF.

In this sample, this clone turned up a few times. The chain is built from TRBV5-4 and TRBJ1-6; D is ambiguous. V was shortened by 3 bases and J by 7 bases, with 14 bases between the two germline ends. The CDR3 extends over 15 amino acids. CDR1 is SGHNT, CDR2 YYREEE, per germline (reference sequence). The CDR3 region is CASSSSIYGNSPLHF. In nucleotides, the CDR3 is TGTGCCAGCAGCTCCAGCATCTACGGGAATTCACCCCTCCACTTT.

V and J are TRBV6-1 and TRBJ2-7, with TRBD1 identical over 9 bases. Germline CDR1 is MNHNS and CDR2 is SASEGT. The CDR3 consists of 15 residues. The J segment lost 3 bases and the V segment lost 3 bases, leaving 6 bases of the junction unmatched. The CDR3 sequence: CASSDYLDRGYEQYF. In nucleotides, the CDR3 is TGTGCCAGCAGTGATTACTTGGACAGGGGCTACGAGCAGTACTTC.

In its sample, this clone was seen once. V usage is TRBV2 and J usage is TRBJ2-7, with a possible D match to TRBD1 (5 bases). The CDR3 loop spans 14 amino acids. CDR1 is SNHLY and CDR2 is FYNNEI in the germline V gene. V dropped 7 bases and J dropped 0 bases, with 13 bases sitting between them. The CDR3, as DNA: TGTGCCAGCAAGATAACAGGTGACTCCTACGAGCAGTACTTC. Residues: CASKITGDSYEQYF. The complete variable domain, with remaining parts taken from reference TRBV2 and TRBJ2-7, reads EPEVTQTPSHQVTQMGQEVILRCVPISNHLYFYWYRQILGQKVEFLVSFYNNEISEKSEIFDDQFSVERPDGSNFTLKIRSTKLEDSAMYFCASKITGDSYEQYFGPGTRLTVT.

The chain combines TRBV6-1 with TRBJ2-1; D is perhaps TRBD2 (5 bases). The V end lost 7 bases, the J end lost 0 bases, and 13 bases lay between the germline ends. Per germline, CDR1 MNHNS and CDR2 SASEGT. The CDR3 consists of 15 residues. CDR3: CASTPTGSSYNEQFF. In DNA form, the CDR3 reads TGTGCCAGCACCCCGACTGGGAGCTCCTACAATGAGCAGTTCTTC.

V usage is TRBV28 and J usage is TRBJ1-1, with 12 positions matching TRBD1. CDR3 size: 17 residues. With V trimmed by 7 bases and J by 5 bases, 14 bases remained unmatched. CDR1 is MDHEN and CDR2 is SYDVKM in the germline V gene. Here the CDR3 reads CASNIPGTGGGGTEAFF. The CDR3 DNA reads as TGTGCCAGCAATATCCCCGGGACAGGGGGCGGAGGGACTGAAGCTTTCTTT.

This chain connects TRBV27 to TRBJ1-1, with D unresolved. The CDR3 runs 15 residues. V lost 2 bases and J 0 bases, leaving 10 bases between the germline ends. CDR1 is MNHEY, CDR2 SMNVEV, per germline (reference sequence). Written as DNA, the CDR3 is TGTGCCAGCAGTTTAGGCGCAGGTTTGAACACTGAAGCTTTCTTT. It encodes CASSLGAGLNTEAFF.

CDR3 sequence reads: CASSSLQGLEETQYF. The DNA of the CDR3 is TGTGCCAGCAGTTCCCTACAGGGTTTAGAAGAGACCCAGTACTTC. This chain joins TRBV27 and TRBJ2-5, with D perhaps matching TRBD1 (6 bases). Trimming removed 4 bases at V and 3 bases at J, with 15 bases between. This CDR3 region has 15 residues. Germline V gives CDR1 MNHEY, CDR2 SMNVEV (reference sequence).

The V call is TRBV6-1, the J call TRBJ2-7; D possibly corresponds to TRBD1 (7 bases). The CDR3 has 16 amino acids. The ends were cut back, 3 bases at V and 2 bases at J, with 17 bases in the middle. Looked up from germline, CDR1 is MNHNS and CDR2 is SASEGT. The CDR3: CASSEPQGRGAYEQYF. The CDR3, as DNA: TGTGCCAGCAGTGAGCCACAGGGGCGCGGGGCCTACGAGCAGTACTTC.

V usage is TRBV19 and J usage is TRBJ1-4; D is ambiguous. The CDR3 sequence is 13 residues long. CDR1 is LNHDA and CDR2 is SQIVND in the germline V gene (reference sequence). Trimming removed 5 bases from V and 8 bases from J, with 12 bases in between. The CDR3 DNA follows: TGTGCCAGTAGTGCGAGGGTAGGAGAAAAACTGTTTTTT. Its translation is CASSARVGEKLFF.

This rearrangement joins TRBV18 to TRBJ2-7; TRBD1 is a possible D gene (5 bases). V lost 6 bases to trimming and J lost 2 bases, with 11 bases between them. Germline CDR1 is KGHSH and CDR2 is LQKENI. The CDR3 runs to 13 residues. This chain's CDR3 is CASSETETYEQYF. CDR3 DNA: TGTGCCAGCTCCGAGACAGAGACCTACGAGCAGTACTTC. The full variable domain, in which reference TRBV18 and TRBJ2-7 provide the parts outside the CDR3, is NAGVMQNPRHLVRRRGQEARLRCSPMKGHSHVYWYRQLPEEGLKFMVYLQKENIIDESGMPKERFSAEFPKEGPSILRIQQVVRGDSAAYFCASSETETYEQYFGPGTRLTVT.

A single count supports this clone. The genes are TRBV2 and TRBJ2-5; 10 bases match TRBD2. With 6 bases clipped from V and 4 bases from J, the junction kept 5 bases outside the gene matches. Germline V lookup: CDR1 SNHLY, CDR2 FYNNEI. This CDR3 is built from 14 residues. CDR3 sequence reads: CASRSGRARETQYF. CDR3 coding DNA: TGTGCCAGCAGGAGCGGGAGGGCACGAGAGACCCAGTACTTC.

This rearrangement joins TRBV27 to TRBJ2-1; TRBD1 is a possible D gene (8 bases). Germline values: CDR1 MNHEY, CDR2 SMNVEV (reference sequence). V lost 6 bases and J 8 bases, leaving 29 bases between the germline ends. This CDR3 is 18 amino acids long. Here the CDR3 reads CASSLGGAGGDLRDEQFF. For the CDR3, the DNA is TGTGCCAGCAGCCTTGGGGGGGCAGGGGGCGATTTGAGAGATGAGCAGTTCTTC.

The rearrangement uses TRBV11-2 and TRBJ2-7, with 7 bases identical to TRBD2. Germline V gives CDR1 SGHAT, CDR2 FQNNGV. The CDR3 length is 14 residues. V shed 5 bases, J shed 3 bases, and the junction held 7 bases outside the gene matches. The CDR3 DNA is TGTGCCAGCAGCGCCCGGACTAGAGACTACGAGCAGTACTTC. Translation gives CASSARTRDYEQYF.

The rearrangement joins TRBV6-1 to TRBJ1-5; TRBD1 matches 11 bases. Germline CDR1 and CDR2: MNHNS and SASEGT. CDR3 size: 15 residues. With 7 bases clipped from V and 5 bases from J, the junction kept 7 bases outside the gene matches. CDR3: CASIPDRGRHQPQHF. Written as DNA, the CDR3 is TGTGCCAGCATTCCGGACAGGGGGCGGCATCAGCCCCAGCATTTT.